These T cell receptor beta chains were read from a single sample in a study of PD-1 blockade in classical Hodgkin lymphoma. Assay: immunoSEQ multiplex PCR; the TCRdb copy retains only in-frame clones and omits some. The sample shows about 24,000 clones, roughly 80% of them seen only once. Sequenced material: peripheral blood mononuclear cells (PBMCs), taken before the second cycle of nivolumab. All receptors derive from a human donor with classical Hodgkin lymphoma. Each CDR3 is given with its conserved first and last residue. D genes are given only for firm matches. Clone size is shown for a subset of rows, as once, few, many or a class of expanded clone.

CDR3 length,clone size,D gene,J gene,V gene,CDR3 DNA,CDR3 protein
13,NA,TRBD2,TRBJ2-1,TRBV6-1,TGTGCCAGCACTAGCGGGAGAGGAAATGAGCAGTTCTTC,CASTSGRGNEQFF
14,NA,NA,TRBJ2-2,TRBV2,TGTGCCAGCAGTATCGAGCAAAACACCGGGGAGCTGTTTTTT,CASSIEQNTGELFF
17,NA,TRBD1,TRBJ1-5,TRBV4-1,TGCGCCAGCAGCCAAGTTCCGGGACAGGGGGTGGGTCAGCCCCAGCATTTT,CASSQVPGQGVGQPQHF
15,NA,TRBD2,TRBJ2-3,TRBV19,TGTGCCAGTAGCTTAGCGGGAGTTTCCGCAGATACGCAGTATTTT,CASSLAGVSADTQYF
13,NA,TRBD1,TRBJ2-5,TRBV7-8,TGTGCCAGCAGCCCGCGGACAGGGACGGGCCAGTACTTC,CASSPRTGTGQYF
11,NA,NA,TRBJ1-1,TRBV30,TGTGCCTGGGGGAGAGGGTCCGAAGCTTTCTTT,CAWGRGSEAFF
16,once,TRBD1,TRBJ2-7,TRBV5-4,TGTGCCAGCAGCTTGGCCCGACAGGGAGTAGCCTACGAGCAGTACTTC,CASSLARQGVAYEQYF
14,once,NA,TRBJ2-2,TRBV5-1,TGCGCCAGCGCGTCGGACTTCGCGGGCGGGGAGCTGTTTTTT,CASASDFAGGELFF
16,NA,NA,TRBJ2-2,TRBV10-2,TGCGCCAGCAGTGAGTCGAAGACTAGGGCGACCGGGGAGCTGTTTTTT,CASSESKTRATGELFF
14,NA,NA,TRBJ2-1,TRBV5-1,TGCGCCAGCAGCTTACAGGAGTTACATGGTGAGCAGTTCTTC,CASSLQELHGEQFF
12,NA,NA,TRBJ2-1,TRBV15,TGTGCCACCAGCAGATATCGCAATGAGCAGTTCTTC,CATSRYRNEQFF
15,NA,TRBD2,TRBJ2-7,TRBV7-9,TGTGCCAGCAGCGCCGAGTCTAGCGGGAGTTACGAGCAGTACTTC,CASSAESSGSYEQYF
15,NA,TRBD2,TRBJ2-2,TRBV27,TGTGCCAGCGGCGGACTAGCGGGTTCAGGCGGGGAGCTGTTTTTT,CASGGLAGSGGELFF
15,NA,NA,TRBJ1-2,TRBV9,TGTGCCAGCAGCGTAGAGGGGAACGGAAACTATGGCTACACCTTC,CASSVEGNGNYGYTF
17,once,TRBD1,TRBJ2-7,TRBV28,TGTGCCAGCAGTCTCTTAACGGGGTACAGGGGGTCCCACGAGCAGTACTTC,CASSLLTGYRGSHEQYF
14,NA,TRBD1,TRBJ1-6,TRBV9,TGTGCCAGCAGCGCCGACAGGGGAGATTCACCCCTCCACTTT,CASSADRGDSPLHF
14,NA,NA,TRBJ1-2,TRBV10-2,TGCGCCAGCAGTGAGTCAAACAGGGTGGCTGGCTACACCTTC,CASSESNRVAGYTF
15,few,NA,TRBJ1-5,TRBV7-2,TGTGCCAGCAGCCAGGACAGATATAGCAATCAGCCCCAGCATTTT,CASSQDRYSNQPQHF
17,NA,TRBD2,TRBJ2-3,TRBV7-6,TGTGCCAGCAGCTTAGCGAAGGGCGGGAGGGCCCCAGATACGCAGTATTTT,CASSLAKGGRAPDTQYF
14,NA,NA,TRBJ1-5,TRBV15,TGTGCCACCAGCCCTACAGGGAGCAATCAGCCCCAGCATTTT,CATSPTGSNQPQHF
13,NA,NA,TRBJ1-2,TRBV6-5,TGTGCCACCTCGAACGCAGGGAACTATGGCTACACCTTC,CATSNAGNYGYTF
13,NA,NA,TRBJ2-5,TRBV7-6,TGTGCCAGCAGCCAACAGCCCTGGGAGACCCAGTACTTC,CASSQQPWETQYF
14,NA,NA,TRBJ1-5,TRBV10-3,TGTGCCATCAGTGAGATTAATAGCAATCAGCCCCAGCATTTT,CAISEINSNQPQHF
16,NA,NA,TRBJ2-7,TRBV7-8,TGTGCCAGCAGCTTAGCGTTGTCGCCCACCGGAGGCGAGCAGTACTTC,CASSLALSPTGGEQYF
15,NA,NA,TRBJ1-2,TRBV2,TGTGCCAGCAGTGAAGCGCTGAGAGGGAGCTATGGCTACACCTTC,CASSEALRGSYGYTF
15,NA,TRBD2,TRBJ2-7,TRBV15,TGTGCCACCAGCAGAGAGCTAGCGGGAGCTTACGAGCAGTACTTC,CATSRELAGAYEQYF
12,NA,NA,TRBJ2-5,TRBV2,TGTGCCAGCTTTACACAGCAAGAGACCCAGTACTTC,CASFTQQETQYF
13,few,NA,TRBJ1-5,TRBV13,TGTGCCAGCAGCTTGGGCAGGGACCAGCCCCAGCATTTT,CASSLGRDQPQHF
14,NA,TRBD2,TRBJ2-1,TRBV6-1,TGTGCCAGCAGTGAAAGCGGGAGGGCCTATGAGCAGTTCTTC,CASSESGRAYEQFF
13,NA,NA,TRBJ2-5,TRBV6-5,TGTGCCAGCAGAAGAACAGGGCAAGAGACCCAGTACTTC,CASRRTGQETQYF
13,few,NA,TRBJ2-7,TRBV5-1,TGCGCCAGCAGCTTGTCCGGTCCCTACGAGCAGTACTTC,CASSLSGPYEQYF
15,NA,NA,TRBJ2-2,TRBV19,TGTGCCAGTACCCCTAGGCTAGCGAGCACCGGGGAGCTGTTTTTT,CASTPRLASTGELFF
12,NA,NA,TRBJ1-5,TRBV15,TGTGCCACCAGCTCAGCATACCAGCCCCAGCATTTT,CATSSAYQPQHF
19,NA,NA,TRBJ2-3,TRBV21-1,NA,CASSKALRRVACGTDTQYF
12,NA,NA,TRBJ2-7,TRBV6-5,TGTGCCAGCAGTAAGGGGCTTGGCGAGCAGTACTTC,CASSKGLGEQYF
13,NA,TRBD1,TRBJ1-1,TRBV2,TGTGCCAGCAGCTTGGGACAGGGCACTGAAGCTTTCTTT,CASSLGQGTEAFF
15,NA,NA,TRBJ2-7,TRBV28,TGTGCCAGCAGACTCAGTGGACCTGAGACCTACGAGCAGTACTTC,CASRLSGPETYEQYF
15,NA,TRBD2,TRBJ2-2,TRBV5-1,TGCGCCAGCACTTCGGGAGGGCCCGCCGCCGGGGAGCTGTTTTTT,CASTSGGPAAGELFF
13,NA,TRBD2,TRBJ2-1,TRBV2,TGTGCCAGCAGTGGGACTAGCGGAAATGAGCAGTTCTTC,CASSGTSGNEQFF
14,NA,NA,TRBJ2-7,TRBV7-6,TGTGCCAGCAGCTTAGAGTATGATGCTGGGGAGCAGTACTTC,CASSLEYDAGEQYF
14,NA,NA,TRBJ2-7,TRBV7-8,TGTGCCAGCAGCTTGGGACAATTGACGGGCGAGCAGTACTTC,CASSLGQLTGEQYF
12,NA,NA,TRBJ1-3,TRBV5-6,TGTGCCAGCAGCTCACTCGGAAACACCATATATTTT,CASSSLGNTIYF
20,medium-sized,TRBD1,TRBJ2-6,TRBV5-4,TGTGCCAGCAGCTTGGTTTTAGGGACAGGTCCATTCTCTGGGGCCAACGTCCTGACTTTC,CASSLVLGTGPFSGANVLTF
11,NA,NA,TRBJ2-3,TRBV11-3,TGTGCCAGCAGCTTAGGAGATACGCAGTATTTT,CASSLGDTQYF
12,NA,NA,TRBJ1-1,TRBV2,TGTGCCAGCAGTGACAGGGGAGTCTCGGCTTTCTTT,CASSDRGVSAFF
14,NA,TRBD1,TRBJ1-2,TRBV5-6,TGTGCCAGCAGCTTTGGGACAGGGGGCTATGGCTACACCTTC,CASSFGTGGYGYTF
14,NA,NA,TRBJ2-7,TRBV27,TGTGCCAGCAGTTTATGGGGTGTAGGGAACGAGCAGTACTTC,CASSLWGVGNEQYF
11,NA,NA,TRBJ2-5,TRBV19,TGTGCCAGTAGTTCTTGGGAGACCCAGTACTTC,CASSSWETQYF
13,NA,NA,TRBJ1-1,TRBV18,TGTGCCAGCTCACCAGCGGGGGAAACTGAAGCTTTCTTT,CASSPAGETEAFF
13,NA,NA,TRBJ1-1,TRBV6-1,TGTGCCAGCAGTGAAAGTTTTGGGCCTGAAGCTTTCTTT,CASSESFGPEAFF
11,NA,TRBD2,TRBJ2-7,TRBV20-1,TGCAGTGCTAGCGGGAGGCACGAGCAGTACTTC,CSASGRHEQYF
14,once,NA,TRBJ1-2,TRBV5-8,TGTGCCAGCAGCTTGGGAGGCAACTTCTATGGCTACACCTTC,CASSLGGNFYGYTF
14,NA,NA,TRBJ1-2,TRBV5-1,TGCGCCAGCAGCTTCGAGTCTGGGGGAGCCGGCTACACCTTC,CASSFESGGAGYTF
16,NA,NA,TRBJ2-2,TRBV2,TGTGCCAGCAGTGAACCCCAGCGATTGAACACCGGGGAGCTGTTTTTT,CASSEPQRLNTGELFF
15,few,NA,TRBJ1-2,TRBV5-1,TGCGCCAGCAGCCCCCACCCAGGGACGAACTATGGCTACACCTTC,CASSPHPGTNYGYTF